A single sample gave rise to the 15 T cell receptor beta chains below, sequenced in a study of blood T cell repertoires in COVID-19. The method was immunoSEQ multiplex PCR; TCRdb's version includes in-frame clones alone and lacks a portion of them. The data show about 81,000 clones, 88% seen once. The sample was peripheral blood. These receptors were taken from a man aged 65 to 85 with acute or convalescent COVID-19.

The rearrangement joins TRBV2 to TRBJ2-7; 12 bases align to TRBD2. The junction had 9 bases not matched to a gene; V was cut back by 6 bases and J by 6 bases. Per germline, CDR1 SNHLY and CDR2 FYNNEI. The CDR3 has 15 amino acids. CDR3 loop: CASSELAGGGGEQYF. CDR3 bases: TGTGCCAGCAGCGAACTAGCGGGAGGCGGGGGCGAGCAGTACTTC.

The V call is TRBV6-6, the J call TRBJ2-7; D may be TRBD1 (5 bases). Germline CDR1 and CDR2: MNHNY and SVGAGI (reference sequence). V gave up 6 bases and J gave up 6 bases, with 15 bases separating them. The CDR3 extends over 13 amino acids. In DNA, the CDR3 is TGTGCCAGCAGACAAGCAGGGTTGGGCGAGCAGTACTTC. This translates into CASRQAGLGEQYF.

The chain carries TRBV3-1 (or the pseudogene TRBV3-2) and TRBJ2-7; D perhaps matches TRBD2 (5 bases). V was clipped by 2 bases and J by 7 bases, with 9 bases between them. CDR3 size: 12 residues. CDR1 is LGHDT and CDR2 is YNNKEL in the germline V gene (reference sequence). The CDR3: CASSQSRGEQYF. The CDR3 DNA sequence: TGTGCCAGCAGCCAAAGCCGCGGGGAGCAGTACTTC.

As DNA, the CDR3 is TGTGCCAGTAGTACAGCAGGGTACAATCAGCCCCAGCATTTT. Its translation: CASSTAGYNQPQHF. The V gene is TRBV19, the J gene TRBJ1-5; D possibly corresponds to TRBD1 (5 bases). V was pared by 4 bases and J by 3 bases, with 10 bases between. From germline, CDR1 is LNHDA and CDR2 SQIVND (reference sequence). The CDR3 totals 14 residues.

The chain recombines TRBV28 with TRBJ2-1; TRBD2 matches 8 bases. Trimming took 1 base from V and 3 from J; bases not matched to a gene: 5. The CDR3 contains 16 residues. Looked up from germline, CDR1 is MDHEN and CDR2 is SYDVKM. The CDR3 loop reads CASSLLAGGFYNEQFF. CDR3 coding DNA: TGTGCCAGCAGTTTATTGGCGGGAGGCTTCTACAATGAGCAGTTCTTC. The full variable domain, its missing parts supplied by reference TRBV28 and TRBJ2-1, is DVKVTQSSRYLVKRTGEKVFLECVQDMDHENMFWYRQDPGLGLRLIYFSYDVKMKEKGDIPEGYSVSREKKERFSLILESASTNQTSMYLCASSLLAGGFYNEQFFGPGTRLTVL.

The CDR3 loop is CASRRGGVGLNTEAFF. CDR3 in DNA: TGTGCCAGCCGAAGGGGGGGGGTCGGATTGAACACTGAAGCTTTCTTT. The gene calls are TRBV19 and TRBJ1-1; D may be TRBD1 (6 bases). CDR3 size: 16 residues. Looked up from germline, CDR1 is LNHDA and CDR2 is SQIVND (reference sequence). The germline V and J ends were trimmed by 9 bases and 0 bases, with 20 bases remaining between them.

V is TRBV9 and J is TRBJ2-1; D may be TRBD1 (6 bases). V shed 3 bases and J shed 12 bases, with 19 bases lying between them. The CDR3 is made up of 14 amino acids. CDR1 and CDR2 (germline): SGDLS, YYNGEE. The CDR3 DNA is TGTGCCAGCAGCGAGAATCTCAGGGGCTTGGGGCAGTTCTTC. It yields the protein CASSENLRGLGQFF.

V and J are TRBV30 and TRBJ1-6; 10 nucleotides align to TRBD1. The germline V gene encodes CDR1 GTSNPN and CDR2 SVGIG (reference sequence). The junction had 4 bases not matched to a gene; V was cut back by 0 bases and J by 8 bases. The CDR3 has 15 residues. The CDR3 here is CAWSVQGTGDSPLHF. In DNA, the CDR3 is TGTGCCTGGAGTGTACAAGGGACAGGGGATTCACCCCTCCACTTT.

This clone showed up just a few times. V is TRBV27 and J is TRBJ2-7, with TRBD1 matching over 9 bases. Per germline, CDR1 MNHEY and CDR2 SMNVEV (reference sequence). The ends lost 5 bases at V and 1 base at J; junction bases unmatched: 6. The CDR3 runs to 15 residues. Written as DNA, the CDR3 is TGTGCCAGCAGTAGACAGGGGGTGGATTCCTACGAGCAGTACTTC. Residues: CASSRQGVDSYEQYF.

The J gene is TRBJ1-5, the V gene TRBV19; maybe TRBD1 (5 bases). The CDR3 extends over 17 amino acids. The ends were cut back, 6 bases at V and 3 bases at J, with 21 bases in the middle. CDR1 is LNHDA, CDR2 SQIVND, per germline (reference sequence). For the CDR3, the DNA is TGTGCCAGTAGCCCTCGTGCCGGGGGGGGTGCCAATCAGCCCCAGCATTTT. Its translation: CASSPRAGGGANQPQHF.

This chain connects TRBV11-2 to TRBJ2-7; 7 nucleotides line up with TRBD1. The length of the CDR3 is 15 residues. CDR1 and CDR2 from the germline V gene are SGHAT and FQNNGV. V was clipped by 2 bases and J by 1 base; unmatched bases: 5. The CDR3 loop is CASSLIQGKSYEQYF. The CDR3 DNA is TGTGCCAGCAGCTTAATACAGGGGAAATCCTACGAGCAGTACTTC.

This chain uses TRBV4-3 with TRBJ1-5; D is unresolved. Germline V gene data show CDR1 as LGHNA and CDR2 as YSLEER. Trimming took off 1 base at V and 7 bases at J, with 8 bases between the two ends. This CDR3 has 13 residues. The CDR3 nucleotides read TGCGCCAGCAGCCAAGCCCTGGCACAGCCCCAGCATTTT. This sequence encodes CASSQALAQPQHF.

V usage is TRBV6-2 or TRBV6-3 and J usage is TRBJ2-1; 10 bases line up with TRBD2. The germline V gene has CDR1 MNHEY and CDR2 SVGEGT. V gave up 2 bases and J gave up 5 bases; unmatched junction bases: 6. The CDR3 has 16 residues. The CDR3: CASSYMLAGVDNEQFF. For the CDR3, the DNA is TGTGCCAGCAGTTACATGCTAGCGGGAGTAGACAATGAGCAGTTCTTC.

The genes are TRBV14 and TRBJ1-5; 7 bases align to TRBD1. CDR3 size: 14 residues. Germline V gives CDR1 SGHDN, CDR2 FVKESK. V shed 4 bases, J shed 7 bases, and the junction held 7 bases outside the gene matches. The CDR3, as DNA: TGTGCCAGCAGCCCACTCGGACAGGCCCAGCCCCAGCATTTT. Amino acid sequence: CASSPLGQAQPQHF. Complete variable domain (other parts from reference TRBV14 and TRBJ1-5): EAGVTQFPSHSVIEKGQTVTLRCDPISGHDNLYWYRRVMGKEIKFLLHFVKESKQDESGMPNNRFLAERTGGTYSTLKVQPAELEDSGVYFCASSPLGQAQPQHFGDGTRLSIL.

The CDR3: CATSLGADTQYF. Here the CDR3 DNA reads TGTGCTACAAGCTTAGGGGCAGATACGCAGTATTTT. The V gene is TRBV12-5, the J gene TRBJ2-3; TRBD1 might be the D (5 bases). The length of the CDR3 is 12 residues. Germline CDR1 and CDR2: LGHNT and FRNRAP. With 10 bases removed from V and 4 bases from J, the gap between germline ends came to 12 bases.